This passage covers 32 T cell receptor beta chains from one sample sequenced in a study of T cells after yellow fever vaccination. TCRdb analysed the 5' RACE reads with MiXCR anew, one entry per CDR3 protein. The sample lists approximately 550,000 distinct CDR3 sequences; 15% to 20% were seen once. Sequences were derived from PBMCs, sampled 15 days after the yellow fever booster vaccination. The receptor source for this set is a man between 25 and 39 years old who received the YFV17D yellow fever vaccine.

The chain recombines TRBV29-1 with TRBJ2-3; no clear D. The CDR3 sequence is 12 residues long. CDR1 SQVTM and CDR2 ANQGSEA come from the germline V gene. The ends were cut back, 6 bases at V and 4 bases at J, with 11 bases in the middle. The CDR3 region is CSVLLVSDTQYF. The CDR3 DNA is TGCAGCGTCCTCCTAGTTTCAGATACGCAGTATTTT.

This clonotype was counted a few times. The J gene is TRBJ1-5, the V gene TRBV29-1, with TRBD1 matching over 9 bases. The CDR3 extends over 13 amino acids. Germline CDR1 is SQVTM and CDR2 is ANQGSEA. J lost 5 bases, V lost 5 bases, and 4 bases had no gene match. In DNA, the CDR3 is TGCAGCGTTTCTTGGACAGGGGATCAGCCCCAGCATTTT. Translation gives CSVSWTGDQPQHF. Full variable domain (remainder filled in from reference TRBV29-1 and TRBJ1-5): SAVISQKPSRDICQRGTSLTIQCQVDSQVTMMFWYRQQPGQSLTLIATANQGSEATYESGFVIDKFPISRPNLTFSTLTVSNMSPEDSSIYLCSVSWTGDQPQHFGDGTRLSIL.

DNA for the CDR3: TGTGCCAGCAGCTTGACAGGTCGCGGGGGCTACACCTTC. Translated: CASSLTGRGGYTF. This chain links TRBV5-4 with TRBJ1-2; possibly TRBD1 for D (5 bases). CDR3 length equals 13 residues. CDR1 SGHNT and CDR2 YYREEE come from the germline V gene (reference sequence). V lost 1 base, J lost 8 bases, and 12 bases lay in between.

The chain combines TRBV5-6 with TRBJ2-2, with 12 positions matching TRBD1. Trimming took 4 bases from V and 6 from J; bases not matched to a gene: 7. Germline V gene sequence: CDR1 SGHDT, CDR2 YYEEEE. This CDR3 region has 16 residues. The CDR3 bases are TGTGCCAGCAGCCTCCGGGACAGGGGGCTTGCCGGGGAGCTGTTTTTT. This sequence encodes CASSLRDRGLAGELFF.

The V gene is TRBV10-3, the J gene TRBJ2-7; D unclear. V shed 4 bases and J shed 4 bases, with 17 bases lying between them. Germline CDR1 is ENHRY and CDR2 is SYGVKD. The CDR3 totals 15 residues. The CDR3 protein is CAISGLGSPGYEQYF. CDR3 nucleotide sequence: TGTGCCATCAGTGGGTTAGGCTCCCCCGGTTACGAGCAGTACTTC.

This clonotype came up once. The chain links TRBV11-2 to TRBJ2-3; 11 bases map to TRBD2. V was pared by 5 bases and J by 7 bases, with 8 bases of the junction left unmatched. The CDR3 contains 15 residues. Germline V gene data show CDR1 as SGHAT and CDR2 as FQNNGV. The CDR3 DNA is TGTGCCAGCAGCGCGGGGGGACTAGCGGCAAATACGCAGTATTTT. Protein sequence: CASSAGGLAANTQYF.

This chain links TRBV5-1 with TRBJ2-7; TRBD2 agrees at 14 bases. The CDR3 is 15 residues long. J gave up 3 bases and V 4 bases, and 3 bases lay outside the gene matches. Germline CDR1 reads SGHRS; CDR2 reads YFSETQ. This CDR3 reads CASSVGLAGDYEQYF. In DNA, the CDR3 is TGCGCCAGCAGCGTGGGACTAGCGGGGGACTACGAGCAGTACTTC.

V gene TRBV5-4 combines with J gene TRBJ1-5, with 7 nucleotides matching TRBD1. The CDR3 extends over 14 amino acids. Germline-derived CDR1 and CDR2 are SGHNT and YYREEE (reference sequence). V was clipped by 2 bases and J by 4 bases; unmatched bases: 3. The CDR3 DNA follows: TGTGCCAGCAGCTTACAGGGGTTTAATCAGCCCCAGCATTTT. It translates to CASSLQGFNQPQHF.

This clonotype was observed a handful of times. J is TRBJ2-3 and V is TRBV7-9, with 7 bases aligning to TRBD2. Germline trimming cut 6 bases from V and 3 bases from J; bases unmatched to any gene: 12. Germline CDR1 SEHNR, CDR2 FQNEAQ (reference sequence). The CDR3 consists of 16 residues. The CDR3 here is CASSTTSRFYTDTQYF. The CDR3 nucleotides are TGTGCCAGCAGTACGACTAGCCGATTTTATACAGATACGCAGTATTTT.

The CDR3 coding sequence is TGTGCCAGCCAGGGGGGAGCGACCTCTGGAAACACCATATATTTT. It specifies CASQGGATSGNTIYF. The chain combines TRBV6-1 with TRBJ1-3; the match to TRBD1 covers 7 bases. V lost 8 bases and J lost 0; bases outside the gene matches: 7. The CDR3 consists of 15 residues. The germline V gene encodes CDR1 MNHNS and CDR2 SASEGT.

This clonotype came up a few times. The chain couples TRBV20-1 to TRBJ1-3; TRBD1 matches 7 bases. Looked up from germline, CDR1 is DFQATT and CDR2 is SNEGSKA (reference sequence). Unmatched junction bases numbered 6, after V lost 1 base and J lost 0 bases. CDR3 length equals 16 residues. The CDR3 spells CSARAPGQDSGNTIYF. DNA for the CDR3: TGCAGTGCTAGAGCTCCAGGACAGGACTCTGGAAACACCATATATTTT.

In this sample, this clonotype turned up a few times. CDR3 sequence: CAVTGQGYGYTF. The CDR3 region has the DNA TGTGCGGTCACAGGGCAAGGCTATGGCTACACCTTC. The genes are TRBV7-2 and TRBJ1-2, with TRBD1 as a possible D gene (6 bases). CDR3 length equals 12 residues. Germline V gene sequence: CDR1 SGHTA, CDR2 FQGNSA.

This clonotype was recorded a few times. The V call is TRBV5-5, the J call TRBJ2-3, with 10 bases fitting TRBD1. This CDR3 comprises 14 residues. Per the germline V gene, CDR1 is SGHKS and CDR2 is YYEKEE (reference sequence). With V trimmed by 5 bases and J by 6 bases, 6 bases remained unmatched. The CDR3 reads CASSLDRGQDTQYF. In DNA, the CDR3 is TGTGCCAGCAGTCTCGACAGGGGGCAGGATACGCAGTATTTT.

This clonotype was seen only a few times. This rearrangement joins TRBV29-1 to TRBJ2-5; 9 bases agree with TRBD1. CDR1 is SQVTM and CDR2 is ANQGSEA in the germline V gene. V was clipped by 7 bases and J by 5 bases; unmatched bases: 14. CDR3 length: 15 amino acids. The DNA of the CDR3 is TGCAGCGCTGGCCCGGGACAGGGAATTGGCGAGACCCAGTACTTC. Residues: CSAGPGQGIGETQYF.

The V gene is TRBV11-2, the J gene TRBJ2-2; D perhaps matches TRBD1 (5 bases). The CDR3 contains 12 residues. Trimming took 5 bases from V and 10 from J, leaving 11 bases between them. CDR1 and CDR2 from the germline V gene are SGHAT and FQNNGV. As DNA, the CDR3 is TGTGCCAGCAGCGGTGAACAGGCGGAGCTGTTTTTT. Amino acid sequence: CASSGEQAELFF.

This clonotype was found once. This chain joins TRBV19 and TRBJ2-1, with D uncertain. The CDR3 runs to 16 residues. Germline values: CDR1 LNHDA, CDR2 SQIVND (reference sequence). Trimming took off 3 bases at V and 1 base at J, with 13 bases between the two ends. The CDR3 protein is CASSIAPLGSYNEQFF. CDR3 coding DNA: TGTGCCAGTAGTATTGCGCCCCTCGGATCCTACAATGAGCAGTTCTTC.

The chain links TRBV7-8 to TRBJ2-5; TRBD2 might be the D (7 bases). Trimming pared 0 bases from V and 2 bases from J, leaving 10 bases between. Germline lookup yields CDR1 SGHVS and CDR2 FQNEAQ. This CDR3 spans 15 amino acids. The CDR3 region is CASSLAGGGQETQYF. The CDR3 coding sequence is TGTGCCAGCAGCTTAGCGGGAGGGGGGCAAGAGACCCAGTACTTC.

This rearrangement joins TRBV6-1 to TRBJ2-7; 7 bases agree with TRBD1. Germline CDR1 is MNHNS and CDR2 is SASEGT. This CDR3 comprises 15 residues. V lost 6 bases, J lost 1 base, and 9 bases stayed unmatched. CDR3 nucleotide sequence: TGTGCCAGCAGCCTCCGGGACAGTTCTTCCTACGAGCAGTACTTC. Translating gives CASSLRDSSSYEQYF.

The chain uses TRBV7-2 and TRBJ1-4, with D possibly matching TRBD1 (5 bases). This CDR3 region has 15 residues. Trimming took 6 bases from V and 4 from J, leaving 15 bases between them. Germline V gene sequence: CDR1 SGHTA, CDR2 FQGNSA. The CDR3 region has the DNA TGTGCCAGCAGTAAAACCCGGGGGGTTAATGAAAAACTGTTTTTT. Protein sequence: CASSKTRGVNEKLFF. The full variable domain, with the rest looked up from reference TRBV7-2 and TRBJ1-4, is GAGVSQSPSNKVTEKGKDVELRCDPISGHTALYWYRQSLGQGLEFLIYFQGNSAPDKSGLPSDRFSAERTGGSVSTLTIQRTQQEDSAVYLCASSKTRGVNEKLFFGSGTQLSVL.

This sequence joins TRBV15 and TRBJ2-7, with 9 nucleotides matching TRBD1. V dropped 6 bases and J dropped 3; count of bases not matched to a gene: 12. Germline assignment: CDR1 LNHNV and CDR2 YYDKDF (reference sequence). The CDR3 extends over 16 amino acids. The CDR3 here is CATSPRSRDRVYEQYF. In DNA, the CDR3 is TGTGCCACCAGTCCGAGATCGCGGGACAGGGTCTACGAGCAGTACTTC.

This chain uses TRBV7-2 with TRBJ2-3, with 7 positions matching TRBD1. In germline, CDR1 is SGHTA, CDR2 FQGNSA. V gave up 5 bases and J gave up 8 bases; unmatched junction bases: 10. The CDR3 loop spans 14 amino acids. Written as DNA, the CDR3 is TGTGCCAGCAGCAACCACGGACAGGCGGGTACGCAGTATTTT. This translates into CASSNHGQAGTQYF. Drawing the rest from reference TRBV7-2 and TRBJ2-3, the complete variable domain is GAGVSQSPSNKVTEKGKDVELRCDPISGHTALYWYRQSLGQGLEFLIYFQGNSAPDKSGLPSDRFSAERTGGSVSTLTIQRTQQEDSAVYLCASSNHGQAGTQYFGPGTRLTVL.

This clonotype was counted a few times. This chain joins TRBV6-2 or TRBV6-3 and TRBJ2-7; TRBD2 matches 8 bases. This CDR3 contains 12 residues. From germline, CDR1 is MNHEY and CDR2 SVGEGT. CDR3: CARREDTYEQYF. CDR3 in DNA: TGTGCTAGGCGGGAGGACACCTACGAGCAGTACTTC.

This sequence joins TRBV6-2 or TRBV6-3 and TRBJ2-1; 7 nucleotides agree with TRBD2. This CDR3 comprises 14 residues. Germline lookup yields CDR1 MNHEY and CDR2 SVGEGT. J gave up 5 bases and V 2 bases, and 3 bases lay outside the gene matches. The CDR3 loop is CASSYGAGNNEQFF. CDR3 in DNA: TGTGCCAGCAGTTACGGAGCGGGAAACAATGAGCAGTTCTTC.

The table lists this clonotype with many counts. The genes are TRBV28 and TRBJ1-6, with D uncertain. V lost 7 bases to trimming and J lost 14 bases, with 12 bases between them. The germline V gene encodes CDR1 MDHEN and CDR2 SYDVKM. The CDR3 loop spans 11 amino acids. The CDR3 is CASTGGRALHF. DNA for the CDR3: TGTGCCAGCACCGGAGGGAGGGCCCTCCACTTT.

The chain recombines TRBV29-1 with TRBJ2-3; a weak D match, TRBD2 (6 bases). V gave up 7 bases and J gave up 0 bases, with 11 bases separating them. From germline, CDR1 is SQVTM and CDR2 ANQGSEA. The length of the CDR3 is 13 residues. CDR3 amino acids: CSGLGPSTDTQYF. The CDR3 DNA follows: TGCAGCGGACTAGGGCCAAGCACAGATACGCAGTATTTT.

J is TRBJ1-2 and V is TRBV20-1, with D possibly being TRBD1 (5 bases). This CDR3 contains 12 residues. V lost 1 base and J 6 bases, leaving 9 bases between the germline ends. In germline, CDR1 is DFQATT, CDR2 SNEGSKA (reference sequence). For the CDR3, the DNA is TGCAGTGCTAGAGCACAGGCGGATGGCTACACCTTC. It codes for CSARAQADGYTF.

This clonotype was observed once. The rearrangement joins TRBV29-1 to TRBJ2-1; TRBD2 matches 9 bases. Trimming took 0 bases from V and 1 from J; bases not matched to a gene: 7. The CDR3 covers 17 residues. Germline V gene data show CDR1 as SQVTM and CDR2 as ANQGSEA. The CDR3 loop reads CSVEEVHSGRSYNEQFF. In DNA, the CDR3 is TGCAGCGTTGAAGAGGTCCATAGCGGGAGATCCTACAATGAGCAGTTCTTC.

This clonotype is a singleton in its sample. CDR3 DNA sequence: TGTGCCACAAAGACAGTTAACACTGAAGCTTTCTTT. Its protein is CATKTVNTEAFF. The rearrangement joins TRBV28 to TRBJ1-1; a possible D gene is TRBD1 (5 bases). CDR3 length: 12 residues. Deletions cut 10 bases from V and 2 bases from J, with 11 bases between. Germline V gene lookup returns CDR1 MDHEN and CDR2 SYDVKM.

The gene calls are TRBV7-3 and TRBJ2-2; the D gene is possibly TRBD2 (6 bases). The CDR3 spans 16 residues. Deletions cut 5 bases from V and 5 bases from J, with 18 bases between. The germline V gene has CDR1 SGHTA and CDR2 FQGTGA. CDR3 nucleotide sequence: TGTGCCAGCAGCCTCAATAACCCAGGGACTACCGGGGAGCTGTTTTTT. Translating gives CASSLNNPGTTGELFF.

The V and J genes are TRBV9 and TRBJ2-1; 11 positions agree with TRBD1. The CDR3 has 15 amino acids. Germline lookup yields CDR1 SGDLS and CDR2 YYNGEE. V trimming: 4 bases; J trimming: 8 bases; junction bases outside the gene matches: 8. The CDR3 DNA reads TGTGCCAGCAGCCCCAGGACAGGGGGCATCCATGAGCAGTTCTTC. Translating it yields CASSPRTGGIHEQFF. Drawing the rest from reference TRBV9 and TRBJ2-1, the complete variable domain is DSGVTQTPKHLITATGQRVTLRCSPRSGDLSVYWYQQSLDQGLQFLIQYYNGEERAKGNILERFSAQQFPDLHSELNLSSLELGDSALYFCASSPRTGGIHEQFFGPGTRLTVL.

This clonotype was detected only a few times. This chain uses TRBV6-1 with TRBJ2-7, with a weak D call TRBD2 (5 bases). Germline CDR1 and CDR2: MNHNS and SASEGT. The CDR3 contains 14 residues. The ends were cut back, 6 bases at V and 6 bases at J, with 18 bases in the middle. The CDR3 is CASSSLGLLFEQYF. The CDR3 DNA sequence: TGTGCCAGCAGCTCCCTTGGACTCCTATTCGAGCAGTACTTC.

This clonotype has at least ten counts. The chain has TRBV20-1 and TRBJ2-7; 7 nucleotides line up with TRBD2. CDR1 is DFQATT, CDR2 SNEGSKA, per germline (reference sequence). This CDR3 is built from 15 residues. V dropped 3 bases and J dropped 2; count of bases not matched to a gene: 10. The CDR3 protein is CSARVISSGTYEQYF. Here the CDR3 DNA reads TGCAGTGCTAGGGTGATCTCTAGCGGCACCTACGAGCAGTACTTC.